These 32 T cell receptor beta chains were all obtained from the same sample, sequenced in a study of T-cell reconstitution after alpha-beta-depleted transplantation in children. Unique molecular identifiers were used to barcode this TCRbeta library. MiXCR, run by TCRdb on the PCR reads, gives a single entry per CDR3 protein. Of approximately 500,000 distinct CDR3 sequences in the sample, under 12% were seen once. Sequenced material: PBMCs, taken before TCRalphabeta/CD19-depleted stem cell transplant. Every receptor here comes from a child aged 2 to 10 with inherited bone marrow failure, due to receive a stem cell transplant.

This clonotype was seen ten or more times. The genes are TRBV12-3 or TRBV12-4 and TRBJ1-6; tentatively, D is TRBD1 (5 bases). V dropped 0 bases and J dropped 10 bases, with 16 bases sitting between them. The CDR3 length is 16 residues. CDR3 residues: CASSLARGGQGSPLHF. CDR3 DNA sequence: TGTGCCAGCAGTTTAGCCCGGGGAGGGCAGGGATCACCCCTCCACTTT.

In its sample, this clonotype was seen many times. This chain joins TRBV12-3 or TRBV12-4 and TRBJ2-3, with TRBD2 matching over 12 bases. CDR3 size: 16 residues. V shed 3 bases, J shed 2 bases, and the junction held 3 bases outside the gene matches. CDR3 sequence reads: CASSFGLAGPTDTQYF. For the CDR3, the DNA is TGTGCCAGCAGTTTTGGACTAGCGGGACCCACAGATACGCAGTATTTT.

The CDR3 bases are TGCAGTGCTAGGGGGAGGGGGATCTACGAGCAGTACTTC. As protein: CSARGRGIYEQYF. V and J are TRBV20-1 and TRBJ2-7; tentatively, D is TRBD2 (7 bases). V was shortened by 3 bases and J by 3 bases, with 12 bases between the two germline ends. Germline CDR1 reads DFQATT; CDR2 reads SNEGSKA (reference sequence). This CDR3 contains 13 residues.

In its sample, this clonotype was seen many times. The V call is TRBV13, the J call TRBJ1-2; no definite D call. The CDR3 extends over 14 amino acids. Germline V gene lookup returns CDR1 PRHDT and CDR2 FYEKMQ (reference sequence). V lost 0 bases and J 6 bases, leaving 11 bases between the germline ends. CDR3 DNA: TGTGCCAGCAGCTTAGGGGACTCCCGTGATGGCTACACCTTC. It translates to CASSLGDSRDGYTF.

This clonotype was counted at least ten times. The chain couples TRBV5-1 to TRBJ2-3; TRBD2 aligns across 9 bases. Germline values: CDR1 SGHRS, CDR2 YFSETQ. This CDR3 is built from 16 residues. The ends lost 4 bases at V and 4 bases at J; junction bases unmatched: 10. The CDR3 region is CASSLPQVAGADTQYF. DNA for the CDR3: TGCGCCAGCAGCCTGCCCCAAGTAGCGGGAGCAGATACGCAGTATTTT.

This clonotype was observed a handful of times. V gene TRBV5-1 combines with J gene TRBJ2-1; 8 bases line up with TRBD2. Trimming took 1 base from V and 2 from J; bases not matched to a gene: 5. Germline values: CDR1 SGHRS, CDR2 YFSETQ. The CDR3 extends over 16 amino acids. The CDR3 here is CASSLTVAGPYNEQFF. CDR3 nucleotide sequence: TGCGCCAGCAGCTTGACCGTAGCGGGGCCCTACAATGAGCAGTTCTTC. Full variable domain (missing parts from reference TRBV5-1 and TRBJ2-1): KAGVTQTPRYLIKTRGQQVTLSCSPISGHRSVSWYQQTPGQGLQFLFEYFSETQRNKGNFPGRFSGRQFSNSRSEMNVSTLELGDSALYLCASSLTVAGPYNEQFFGPGTRLTVL.

This rearrangement joins TRBV6-1 to TRBJ2-1; a possible D gene is TRBD2 (5 bases). Trimming took 5 bases from V and 9 from J, leaving 17 bases between them. This CDR3 region has 14 residues. The germline CDR1 and CDR2 sequences are MNHNS and SASEGT. Written as DNA, the CDR3 is TGTGCCAGCAGTAACGCCTATCCGGGGAGTGAGCAGTTCTTC. Protein sequence: CASSNAYPGSEQFF.

This clonotype appeared many times. This rearrangement joins TRBV27 to TRBJ2-7, with 15 bases lining up with TRBD2. The CDR3 is 16 amino acids. Germline CDR1 MNHEY, CDR2 SMNVEV (reference sequence). V shed 0 bases and J 6 bases; nucleotides not matched to a gene: 3. The CDR3 DNA sequence: TGTGCCAGCAGTTTATCGGGACTAGCGGGAGGCCCCGAGCAGTACTTC. Protein product: CASSLSGLAGGPEQYF.

With regard to this clonotype: A clone one base away is much larger, so this may be a read error. This sequence joins TRBV29-1 and TRBJ1-1; the D is unclear. The CDR3 sequence is 13 residues long. Germline assignment: CDR1 SQVTM and CDR2 ANQGSEA. V was trimmed by 6 bases and J by 2 bases, leaving 13 bases between them. For the CDR3, the DNA is TGCAGCGTCGTCGCACAATTTAACACTGAAGCTTTCTTT. Its protein is CSVVAQFNTEAFF.

The table lists this clonotype with many counts. The rearrangement uses TRBV7-2 and TRBJ2-5; 9 nucleotides agree with TRBD1. Germline V lookup: CDR1 SGHTA, CDR2 FQGNSA. The CDR3 has 13 amino acids. V dropped 4 bases and J dropped 3; count of bases not matched to a gene: 0. DNA of the CDR3: TGTGCCAGCAGCTGGACAGGGGAAGAGACCCAGTACTTC. This translates into CASSWTGEETQYF.

This clonotype has at least ten counts. The chain uses TRBV5-6 and TRBJ2-2; TRBD2 aligns across 12 bases. After removal of 4 bases from V and 3 bases from J, the junction contained 4 bases not matched to a gene. Per germline, CDR1 SGHDT and CDR2 YYEEEE. The CDR3 runs to 16 residues. Written as DNA, the CDR3 is TGTGCCAGCAGCGTCGGGACTAGCGGGTACACCGGGGAGCTGTTTTTT. It specifies CASSVGTSGYTGELFF.

This clonotype turned up a few times. The chain joins TRBV12-3 or TRBV12-4 to TRBJ2-3; D is possibly TRBD2 (6 bases). The CDR3 has 15 residues. The V end lost 3 bases, the J end lost 3 bases, and 13 bases lay between the germline ends. The CDR3 DNA reads as TGTGCCAGCAGTTTGGGGGAGGTCGTTACAGATACGCAGTATTTT. Its translation is CASSLGEVVTDTQYF.

This clonotype was counted at least ten times. The chain is built from TRBV6-5 and TRBJ1-2; TRBD1 is a possible D gene (6 bases). The germline gives CDR1 MNHEY, CDR2 SVGAGI. The V end lost 0 bases, the J end lost 4 bases, and 15 bases lay between the germline ends. The CDR3 totals 16 residues. The CDR3 region is CASSYSTGEVAYGYTF. The CDR3 DNA reads as TGTGCCAGCAGTTACTCGACAGGAGAGGTGGCCTATGGCTACACCTTC.

This clonotype turned up a few times. V gene TRBV5-1 combines with J gene TRBJ2-7, with 13 bases aligning to TRBD2. This CDR3 comprises 16 residues. With V trimmed by 4 bases and J by 2 bases, 6 bases remained unmatched. Germline V lookup: CDR1 SGHRS, CDR2 YFSETQ. CDR3 amino acids: CASSQGLAGRTYEQYF. The CDR3, as DNA: TGCGCCAGCAGCCAGGGACTAGCGGGAAGAACCTACGAGCAGTACTTC.

In its sample, this clonotype was seen a few times. This chain links TRBV6-2 or TRBV6-3 with TRBJ1-1, with D possibly being TRBD1 (5 bases). This CDR3 spans 12 amino acids. Between the trimmed V and J ends, which lost 6 bases and 10 bases, there was a span of 15 bases. The germline V gene has CDR1 MNHEY and CDR2 SVGEGT. In nucleotides, the CDR3 is TGTGCCAGCAGCAGGGTCGGGACCCGAGCTTTCTTT. Residues: CASSRVGTRAFF.

This clonotype appeared many times. The chain is built from TRBV9 and TRBJ2-1, with TRBD1 identical over 8 bases. Trimming took 4 bases from V and 2 from J; bases not matched to a gene: 8. CDR3 length: 16 residues. The germline gives CDR1 SGDLS, CDR2 YYNGEE. CDR3 sequence (DNA): TGTGCCAGCAGCCCGAGGTCGGGACAGGCCTACAATGAGCAGTTCTTC. Protein: CASSPRSGQAYNEQFF. The full variable domain, in which reference TRBV9 and TRBJ2-1 provide the parts outside the CDR3, is DSGVTQTPKHLITATGQRVTLRCSPRSGDLSVYWYQQSLDQGLQFLIQYYNGEERAKGNILERFSAQQFPDLHSELNLSSLELGDSALYFCASSPRSGQAYNEQFFGPGTRLTVL.

This clonotype occurred many times. V usage is TRBV10-2 and J usage is TRBJ2-5; D is unresolved. Deletions cut 7 bases from V and 1 base from J, with 13 bases between. The CDR3 runs 14 residues. Germline CDR1 is WSHSY and CDR2 is SAAADI. The DNA for the CDR3 is TGCGCCAGCACTCAAGGACCGGGCCAAGAGACCCAGTACTTC. It is translated as CASTQGPGQETQYF.

This rearrangement joins TRBV11-2 to TRBJ1-2; TRBD1 aligns across 9 bases. Trimming took 6 bases from V and 5 from J; bases not matched to a gene: 4. CDR3 length: 13 residues. Per the germline V gene, CDR1 is SGHAT and CDR2 is FQNNGV. CDR3 protein: CASRIGQGYGYTF. CDR3 sequence (DNA): TGTGCCAGCAGAATCGGACAGGGGTATGGCTACACCTTC.

This clonotype was seen many times. The chain recombines TRBV10-3 with TRBJ1-2, with D possibly being TRBD1 (5 bases). The CDR3 extends over 11 amino acids. Per the germline V gene, CDR1 is ENHRY and CDR2 is SYGVKD. V was clipped by 10 bases and J by 7 bases, with 13 bases between them. The DNA of the CDR3 is TGTGCCACCGGTCGGGGCGGTGGCTACACCTTC. Translating gives CATGRGGGYTF.

Many counts were recorded for this clonotype. The chain has TRBV11-2 and TRBJ2-1; D remains ambiguous. V was trimmed by 4 bases and J by 4 bases, leaving 11 bases between them. CDR3 length: 14 amino acids. Germline loops: CDR1 SGHAT, CDR2 FQNNGV. CDR3: CASSSNTGYNEQFF. DNA of the CDR3: TGTGCCAGCAGCTCCAATACTGGATACAATGAGCAGTTCTTC.

In this sample, this clonotype turned up many times. V is TRBV4-3 and J is TRBJ1-1; 7 nucleotides line up with TRBD1. Germline CDR1 is LGHNA and CDR2 is YSLEER. With 3 bases clipped from V and 6 bases from J, the junction kept 7 bases outside the gene matches. CDR3 length: 14 residues. The chain's CDR3 is CASSQADRVAEAFF. In DNA form, the CDR3 reads TGCGCCAGCAGCCAGGCCGACAGGGTCGCTGAAGCTTTCTTT.

This clonotype was observed many times. This chain links TRBV27 with TRBJ2-3; TRBD2 matches at 7 bases. V was pared by 3 bases and J by 2 bases, with 14 bases of the junction left unmatched. This CDR3 region has 18 residues. Germline values: CDR1 MNHEY, CDR2 SMNVEV (reference sequence). The CDR3 sequence: CASSLLGLSGLDTDTQYF. CDR3 in DNA: TGTGCCAGCAGTTTGTTGGGCCTTAGCGGGTTGGACACAGATACGCAGTATTTT.

This clonotype was counted only a few times. J is TRBJ2-2 and V is TRBV4-1, with 7 bases identical to TRBD1. V dropped 4 bases and J dropped 5; count of bases not matched to a gene: 7. Germline V lookup: CDR1 MGHRA, CDR2 YSYEKL. This CDR3 is 15 amino acids long. The CDR3 nucleotides are TGCGCCAGCAGCCCGGAGACAGGGTCAACCGGGGAGCTGTTTTTT. This gives the protein CASSPETGSTGELFF.

Of note for this clonotype: One end of the junction does not line up with germline, which may come from a read error. The chain joins TRBV28 to TRBJ2-3, with 11 bases aligning to TRBD2. Germline V gives CDR1 MDHEN, CDR2 SYDVKM. This CDR3 spans 16 amino acids. CDR3 sequence: CAGSFRTGTSGDTQYF. The CDR3 region has the DNA TGTGCCGGCAGTTTCCGGACAGGGACTAGCGGAGATACGCAGTATTTT.

This clonotype has ten or more counts. V is TRBV10-3 and J is TRBJ1-1; D is unresolved. This CDR3 spans 15 amino acids. Germline V gene sequence: CDR1 ENHRY, CDR2 SYGVKD. Trimming stripped 2 bases from V and 1 base from J, with 11 bases between. CDR3 bases: TGTGCCATCAGTGAGCCGTGGTCCCCGAACACTGAAGCTTTCTTT. Its protein is CAISEPWSPNTEAFF.

In its sample, this clonotype was seen a few times. The rearrangement joins TRBV20-1 to TRBJ2-2; possibly TRBD2 for D (5 bases). Germline-derived CDR1 and CDR2 are DFQATT and SNEGSKA (reference sequence). The CDR3 sequence is 15 residues long. Trimming shortened V by 3 bases and J by 5 bases, and 16 bases separated the two germline ends. CDR3 region: CSARRLASSTGELFF. The DNA for the CDR3 is TGCAGTGCTAGGCGGTTAGCGAGTTCGACCGGGGAGCTGTTTTTT.

At least ten counts were recorded for this clonotype. CDR3 nucleotide sequence: TGCGCCAGCAGCTTGTTGGCAGGGGAACCTTATGGCTACACCTTC. Translating it yields CASSLLAGEPYGYTF. The chain joins TRBV5-1 to TRBJ1-2; a possible D gene is TRBD1 (6 bases). Germline V lookup: CDR1 SGHRS, CDR2 YFSETQ. The V end lost 1 base, the J end lost 5 bases, and 15 bases lay between the germline ends. The CDR3 is 15 residues long.

This clonotype was counted ten times or more. The chain combines TRBV9 with TRBJ2-3; D gene uncertain. In germline, CDR1 is SGDLS, CDR2 YYNGEE. The CDR3 length is 12 residues. Trimming removed 3 bases at V and 2 bases at J, with 4 bases between. CDR3 sequence reads: CASSAITDTQYF. In nucleotides, the CDR3 is TGTGCCAGCAGCGCGATCACAGATACGCAGTATTTT. Combining the CDR3 with reference TRBV9 and TRBJ2-3 gives the whole variable domain DSGVTQTPKHLITATGQRVTLRCSPRSGDLSVYWYQQSLDQGLQFLIQYYNGEERAKGNILERFSAQQFPDLHSELNLSSLELGDSALYFCASSAITDTQYFGPGTRLTVL.

This clonotype was seen at least ten times. The V and J genes are TRBV12-3 or TRBV12-4 and TRBJ2-1; 9 nucleotides align to TRBD1. Losses at the gene ends were 5 bases for V and 6 bases for J; bases not matched to a gene: 8. The CDR3 is made up of 15 amino acids. CDR3: CASSLHRDRANEQFF. Here the CDR3 DNA reads TGTGCCAGCAGTCTACACCGGGACAGGGCCAATGAGCAGTTCTTC.

This clonotype was observed at least ten times. The chain carries TRBV27 and TRBJ2-1, with 10 bases identical to TRBD2. Unmatched junction bases numbered 9, after V lost 5 bases and J lost 2 bases. CDR3 size: 17 residues. Germline V gene lookup returns CDR1 MNHEY and CDR2 SMNVEV (reference sequence). CDR3 DNA: TGTGCCAGCAGTCGACACCTAGCGGGAGTCACCTACAATGAGCAGTTCTTC. It specifies CASSRHLAGVTYNEQFF.

This clonotype was observed a few times. V gene TRBV7-2 combines with J gene TRBJ2-1, with TRBD2 identical over 9 bases. The germline V gene encodes CDR1 SGHTA and CDR2 FQGNSA. The CDR3 is made up of 15 amino acids. Losses at the gene ends were 3 bases for V and 5 bases for J; bases not matched to a gene: 5. CDR3 coding DNA: TGTGCCAGCAGCTTGTCTAGCGGGGACAACAATGAGCAGTTCTTC. This sequence encodes CASSLSSGDNNEQFF.

Note on this clonotype: A junction boundary mismatches the germline segment, possibly from a read error. CDR3 protein: CTSSLTGVAYGYTF. The CDR3 coding sequence is TGTACCAGCAGTTTAACGGGGGTGGCGTATGGCTACACCTTC. This rearrangement joins TRBV12-3 or TRBV12-4 to TRBJ1-2, with a possible D match to TRBD1 (5 bases). This CDR3 contains 14 residues.